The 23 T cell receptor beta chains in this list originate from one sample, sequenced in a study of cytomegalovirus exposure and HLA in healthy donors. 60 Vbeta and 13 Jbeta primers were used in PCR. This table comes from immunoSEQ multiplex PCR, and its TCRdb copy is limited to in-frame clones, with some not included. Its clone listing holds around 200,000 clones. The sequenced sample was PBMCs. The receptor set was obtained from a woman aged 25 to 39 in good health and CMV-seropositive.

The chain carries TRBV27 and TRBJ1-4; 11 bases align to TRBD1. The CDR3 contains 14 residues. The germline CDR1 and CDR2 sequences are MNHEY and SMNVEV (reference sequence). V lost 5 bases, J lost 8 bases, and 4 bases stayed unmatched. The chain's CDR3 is CASSPWTGGEKLFF. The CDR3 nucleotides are TGTGCCAGCAGTCCGTGGACAGGGGGCGAAAAACTGTTTTTT.

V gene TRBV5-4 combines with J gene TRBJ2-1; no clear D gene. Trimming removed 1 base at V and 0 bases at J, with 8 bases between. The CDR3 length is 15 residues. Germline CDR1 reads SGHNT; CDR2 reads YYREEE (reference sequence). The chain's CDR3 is CASSLRAVSYNEQFF. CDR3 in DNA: TGTGCCAGCAGCTTGCGTGCGGTCTCCTACAATGAGCAGTTCTTC.

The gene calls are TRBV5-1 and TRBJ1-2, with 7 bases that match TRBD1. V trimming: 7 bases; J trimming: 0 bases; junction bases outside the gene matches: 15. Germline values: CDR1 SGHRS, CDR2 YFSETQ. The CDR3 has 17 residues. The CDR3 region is CASRKGTVQSTNYGYTF. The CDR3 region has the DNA TGCGCCAGCCGAAAAGGGACAGTTCAGTCGACTAACTATGGCTACACCTTC.

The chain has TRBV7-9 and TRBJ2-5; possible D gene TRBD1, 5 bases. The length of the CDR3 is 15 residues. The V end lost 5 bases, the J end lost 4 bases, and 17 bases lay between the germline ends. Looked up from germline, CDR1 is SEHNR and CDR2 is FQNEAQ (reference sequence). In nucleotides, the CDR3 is TGTGCCAGCAGCATGGGGAAGACAGCTCCAGAGACCCAGTACTTC. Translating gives CASSMGKTAPETQYF.

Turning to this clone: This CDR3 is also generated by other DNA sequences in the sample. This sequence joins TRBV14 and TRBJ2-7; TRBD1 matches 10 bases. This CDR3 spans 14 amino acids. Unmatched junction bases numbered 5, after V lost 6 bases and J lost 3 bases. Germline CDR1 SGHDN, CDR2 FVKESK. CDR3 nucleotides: TGTGCCAGCAGTGACGGGACAGGGGTCTACGAGCAGTACTTC. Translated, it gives CASSDGTGVYEQYF.

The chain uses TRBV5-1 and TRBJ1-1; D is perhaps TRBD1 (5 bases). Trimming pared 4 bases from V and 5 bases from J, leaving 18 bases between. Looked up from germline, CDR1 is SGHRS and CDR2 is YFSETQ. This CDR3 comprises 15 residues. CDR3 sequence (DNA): TGCGCCAGCAGCCAAGGGACCGGGAGACTAACTGAAGCTTTCTTT. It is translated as CASSQGTGRLTEAFF.

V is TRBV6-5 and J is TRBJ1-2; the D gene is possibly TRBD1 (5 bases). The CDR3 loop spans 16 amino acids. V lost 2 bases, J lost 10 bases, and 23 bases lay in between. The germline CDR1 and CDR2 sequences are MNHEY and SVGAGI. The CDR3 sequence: CASSYRGGTDLDDYTF. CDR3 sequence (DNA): TGTGCCAGCAGTTACAGGGGCGGCACCGATCTCGACGACTACACCTTC.

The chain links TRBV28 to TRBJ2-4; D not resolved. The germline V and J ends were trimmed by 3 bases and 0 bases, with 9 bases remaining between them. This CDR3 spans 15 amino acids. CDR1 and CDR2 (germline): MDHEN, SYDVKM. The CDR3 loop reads CASSFRLLAKNIQYF. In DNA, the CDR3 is TGTGCCAGCAGTTTTAGACTGTTAGCCAAAAACATTCAGTACTTC.

The CDR3: CASSYFGQGDQPQHF. The CDR3 nucleotides read TGTGCCAGCAGCTACTTTGGACAGGGCGATCAGCCCCAGCATTTT. The rearrangement uses TRBV5-6 and TRBJ1-5; 8 bases are a match to TRBD1. CDR1 SGHDT and CDR2 YYEEEE come from the germline V gene. Losses at the gene ends were 3 bases for V and 5 bases for J; bases not matched to a gene: 7. This CDR3 is built from 15 residues.

CDR3 loop: CASSLGDRGGVAQFF. The CDR3 DNA reads TGTGCCAGCAGCTTAGGGGACAGGGGAGGCGTCGCTCAGTTCTTC. The rearrangement joins TRBV7-2 to TRBJ2-1, with 10 bases matching TRBD1. Per the germline V gene, CDR1 is SGHTA and CDR2 is FQGNSA. This CDR3 is 15 amino acids long. V was clipped by 1 base and J by 13 bases; unmatched bases: 10. The whole variable domain, filled in from reference TRBV7-2 and TRBJ2-1, reads GAGVSQSPSNKVTEKGKDVELRCDPISGHTALYWYRQSLGQGLEFLIYFQGNSAPDKSGLPSDRFSAERTGGSVSTLTIQRTQQEDSAVYLCASSLGDRGGVAQFFGPGTRLTVL.

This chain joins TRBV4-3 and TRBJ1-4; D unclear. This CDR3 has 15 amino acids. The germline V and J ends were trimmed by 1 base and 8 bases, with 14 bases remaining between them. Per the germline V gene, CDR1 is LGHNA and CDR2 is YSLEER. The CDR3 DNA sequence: TGCGCCAGCAGCCAAGCTTATTATGCGGAAGAAAAACTGTTTTTT. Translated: CASSQAYYAEEKLFF.

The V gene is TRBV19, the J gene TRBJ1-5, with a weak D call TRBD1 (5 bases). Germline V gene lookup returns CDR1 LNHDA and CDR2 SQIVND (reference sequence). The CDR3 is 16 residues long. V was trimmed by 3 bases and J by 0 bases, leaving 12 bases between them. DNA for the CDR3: TGTGCCAGTAGTATGGCCAGGGTCTATAGCAATCAGCCCCAGCATTTT. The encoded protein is CASSMARVYSNQPQHF.

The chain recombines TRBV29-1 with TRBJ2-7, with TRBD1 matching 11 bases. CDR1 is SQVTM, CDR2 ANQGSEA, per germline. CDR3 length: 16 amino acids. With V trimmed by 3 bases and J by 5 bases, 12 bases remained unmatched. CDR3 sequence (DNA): TGCAGCGTTGAGGGACTGCCCGGGACAGGGGGTGACGAGCAGTACTTC. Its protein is CSVEGLPGTGGDEQYF.

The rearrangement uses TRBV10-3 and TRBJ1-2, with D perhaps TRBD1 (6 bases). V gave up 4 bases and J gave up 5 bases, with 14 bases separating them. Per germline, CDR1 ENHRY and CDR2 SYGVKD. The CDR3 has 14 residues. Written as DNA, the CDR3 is TGTGCCATCAGTGCGAGGCAGGGGCTTTATGGCTACACCTTC. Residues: CAISARQGLYGYTF.

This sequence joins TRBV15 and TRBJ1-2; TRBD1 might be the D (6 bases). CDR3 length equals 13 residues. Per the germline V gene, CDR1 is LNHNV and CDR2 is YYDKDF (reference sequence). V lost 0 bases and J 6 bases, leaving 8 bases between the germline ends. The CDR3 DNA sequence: TGTGCCACCAGCAGAGATACAGGGCATGGCTACACCTTC. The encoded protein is CATSRDTGHGYTF.

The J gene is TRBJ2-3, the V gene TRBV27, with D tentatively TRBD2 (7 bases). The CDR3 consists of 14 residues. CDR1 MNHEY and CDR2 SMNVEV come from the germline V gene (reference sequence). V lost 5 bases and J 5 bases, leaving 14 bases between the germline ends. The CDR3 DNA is TGTGCCAGCAGTCCAGGACTAGGGGGAGATACGCAGTATTTT. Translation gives CASSPGLGGDTQYF.

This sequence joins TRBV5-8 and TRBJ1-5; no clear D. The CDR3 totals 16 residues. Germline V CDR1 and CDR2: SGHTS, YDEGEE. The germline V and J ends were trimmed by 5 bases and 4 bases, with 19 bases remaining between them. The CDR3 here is CASSSFGPGLNQPQHF. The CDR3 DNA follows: TGTGCCAGCAGTTCATTTGGCCCAGGTTTGAATCAGCCCCAGCATTTT.

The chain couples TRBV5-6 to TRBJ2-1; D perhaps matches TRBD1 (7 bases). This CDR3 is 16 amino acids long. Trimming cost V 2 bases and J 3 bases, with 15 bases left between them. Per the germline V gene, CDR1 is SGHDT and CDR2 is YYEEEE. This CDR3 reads CASSLSEGAGYNEQFF. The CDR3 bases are TGTGCCAGCAGCTTATCGGAGGGGGCGGGCTACAATGAGCAGTTCTTC.

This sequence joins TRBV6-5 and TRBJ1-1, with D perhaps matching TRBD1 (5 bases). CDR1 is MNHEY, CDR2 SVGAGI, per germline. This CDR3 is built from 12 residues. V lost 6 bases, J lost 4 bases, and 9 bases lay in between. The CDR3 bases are TGTGCCAGCAGGGGGGGACTCACTGAAGCTTTCTTT. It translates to CASRGGLTEAFF.

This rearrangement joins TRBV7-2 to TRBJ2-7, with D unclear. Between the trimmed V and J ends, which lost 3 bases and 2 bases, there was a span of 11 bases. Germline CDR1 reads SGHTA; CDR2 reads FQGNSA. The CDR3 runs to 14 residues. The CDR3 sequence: CASSFAEMTYEQYF. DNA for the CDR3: TGTGCCAGCAGCTTCGCGGAAATGACCTACGAGCAGTACTTC.

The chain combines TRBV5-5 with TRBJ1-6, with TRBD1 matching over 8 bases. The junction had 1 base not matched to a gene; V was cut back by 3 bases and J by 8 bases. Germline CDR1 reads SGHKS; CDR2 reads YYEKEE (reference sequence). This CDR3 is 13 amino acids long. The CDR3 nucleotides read TGTGCCAGCAGCTCGGACAGGGATTCACCCCTCCACTTT. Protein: CASSSDRDSPLHF.

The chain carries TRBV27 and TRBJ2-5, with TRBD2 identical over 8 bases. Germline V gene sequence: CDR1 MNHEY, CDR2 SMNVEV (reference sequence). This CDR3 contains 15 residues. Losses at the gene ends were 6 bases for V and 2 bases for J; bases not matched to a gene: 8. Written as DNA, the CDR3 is TGTGCCAGCAGATGGTTAGCGGGAACTCAAGAGACCCAGTACTTC. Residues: CASRWLAGTQETQYF.

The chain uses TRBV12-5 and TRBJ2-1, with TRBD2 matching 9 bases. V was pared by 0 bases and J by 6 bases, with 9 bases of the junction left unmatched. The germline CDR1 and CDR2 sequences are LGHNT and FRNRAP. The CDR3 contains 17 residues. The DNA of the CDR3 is TGTGCTAGTGGTTTGGTACTTGGGGCGGGGGGGCGCAATGAGCAGTTCTTC. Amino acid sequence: CASGLVLGAGGRNEQFF.